Presented here are 26 T cell receptor beta chains from one specimen sequenced in a study of cytomegalovirus exposure and HLA in healthy donors. The primer mix had 60 Vbeta and 13 Jbeta primers. The assay was immunoSEQ multiplex PCR, and TCRdb's table has in-frame clones only and misses some. The table has roughly 100,000 clones, roughly 71% seen once. The sequenced sample consisted of PBMCs. These receptors originate from a man aged 45-65 years in good health and CMV-seronegative.

The genes are TRBV5-6 and TRBJ2-3; 12 bases align to TRBD1. The CDR3 loop spans 15 amino acids. CDR1 is SGHDT and CDR2 is YYEEEE in the germline V gene. J lost 6 bases, V lost 4 bases, and 6 bases had no gene match. The CDR3 nucleotides are TGTGCCAGCAGCCCCGGGACAGGGGGCGAGGATACGCAGTATTTT. Its translation: CASSPGTGGEDTQYF. The full variable domain, rest sourced from reference TRBV5-6 and TRBJ2-3, is DAGVTQSPTHLIKTRGQQVTLRCSPKSGHDTVSWYQQALGQGPQFIFQYYEEEERQRGNFPDRFSGHQFPNYSSELNVNALLLGDSALYLCASSPGTGGEDTQYFGPGTRLTVL.

This chain uses TRBV4-1 with TRBJ1-2; 7 bases align to TRBD1. In germline, CDR1 is MGHRA, CDR2 YSYEKL. The V segment lost 2 bases and the J segment 11 bases; nucleotides outside the gene matches: 20. The CDR3 runs 17 residues. CDR3 amino acids: CASSQHQLGGGASGYTF. The CDR3 DNA follows: TGCGCCAGCAGCCAACACCAATTAGGAGGGGGCGCTTCGGGGTACACCTTC.

This chain connects TRBV10-3 to TRBJ1-1; unclear D gene. Germline values: CDR1 ENHRY, CDR2 SYGVKD. This CDR3 region has 14 residues. The V end was cut by 0 bases, the J end by 4 bases, with 9 bases between. The CDR3: CAISESGGSTEAFF. The CDR3 nucleotides are TGTGCCATCAGTGAGTCTGGTGGGAGCACTGAAGCTTTCTTT.

J is TRBJ1-1 and V is TRBV5-5; TRBD1 matches at 9 bases. Germline CDR1 is SGHKS and CDR2 is YYEKEE (reference sequence). J lost 1 base, V lost 3 bases, and 10 bases had no gene match. CDR3 length: 17 residues. This CDR3 reads CASSSGQGIRGNTEAFF. CDR3 DNA sequence: TGTGCCAGCAGCTCTGGACAGGGGATTCGGGGGAACACTGAAGCTTTCTTT. Drawing the rest from reference TRBV5-5 and TRBJ1-1, the complete variable domain is DAGVTQSPTHLIKTRGQQVTLRCSPISGHKSVSWYQQVLGQGPQFIFQYYEKEERGRGNFPDRFSARQFPNYSSELNVNALLLGDSALYLCASSSGQGIRGNTEAFFGQGTRLTVV.

For this clone: The junction shows a germline mismatch at one end, possibly a read error. CDR3 amino acids: CASSLKPTGGYYGYTF. The CDR3 DNA reads as TGTGCTAGCAGTTTAAAACCGACAGGCGGCTACTATGGCTACACCTTC. The chain couples TRBV27 to TRBJ1-2, with D possibly matching TRBD1 (6 bases). The CDR3 consists of 16 residues. Germline assignment: CDR1 MNHEY and CDR2 SMNVEV (reference sequence).

The chain combines TRBV6-1 with TRBJ2-7; weak D call: TRBD1 (5 bases). Germline-derived CDR1 and CDR2 are MNHNS and SASEGT. The V gene lost 3 bases and the J gene lost 3 bases, with 9 bases spanning the gap. The CDR3 runs 13 residues. CDR3 DNA: TGTGCCAGCAGTGATCCAGGGCTCTACGAGCAGTACTTC. Translating gives CASSDPGLYEQYF.

This clone was found a few times. This chain connects TRBV7-8 to TRBJ2-3; TRBD2 aligns across 10 bases. V shed 3 bases, J shed 7 bases, and the junction held 4 bases outside the gene matches. This CDR3 contains 14 residues. Germline V gives CDR1 SGHVS, CDR2 FQNEAQ. The CDR3 here is CASSFSGRSYTQYF. DNA for the CDR3: TGTGCCAGCAGCTTTAGCGGGAGGTCGTATACGCAGTATTTT.

This rearrangement joins TRBV7-2 to TRBJ2-1; 10 bases line up with TRBD2. This CDR3 is built from 15 residues. V lost 4 bases and J lost 4; bases outside the gene matches: 4. Germline V gene data show CDR1 as SGHTA and CDR2 as FQGNSA. The CDR3 here is CASSSLAGAYNEQFF. The CDR3 DNA sequence: TGTGCCAGCAGCTCTCTAGCGGGGGCTTACAATGAGCAGTTCTTC. The full variable domain, with the rest looked up from reference TRBV7-2 and TRBJ2-1, is GAGVSQSPSNKVTEKGKDVELRCDPISGHTALYWYRQSLGQGLEFLIYFQGNSAPDKSGLPSDRFSAERTGGSVSTLTIQRTQQEDSAVYLCASSSLAGAYNEQFFGPGTRLTVL.

This clone appeared once. The gene calls are TRBV5-1 and TRBJ1-4, with 7 positions matching TRBD1. This CDR3 spans 15 amino acids. Germline CDR1 SGHRS, CDR2 YFSETQ. J gave up 2 bases and V 4 bases, and 5 bases lay outside the gene matches. CDR3 protein: CASSLTTGTNEKLFF. Written as DNA, the CDR3 is TGCGCCAGCAGCCTAACGACAGGGACTAATGAAAAACTGTTTTTT. Based on the CDR3 plus reference TRBV5-1 and TRBJ1-4, the full variable domain is KAGVTQTPRYLIKTRGQQVTLSCSPISGHRSVSWYQQTPGQGLQFLFEYFSETQRNKGNFPGRFSGRQFSNSRSEMNVSTLELGDSALYLCASSLTTGTNEKLFFGSGTQLSVL.

The chain combines TRBV7-2 with TRBJ2-1, with 7 positions matching TRBD2. Unmatched junction bases numbered 4, after V lost 5 bases and J lost 3 bases. Per the germline V gene, CDR1 is SGHTA and CDR2 is FQGNSA. CDR3 length equals 14 residues. CDR3 nucleotide sequence: TGTGCCAGCAGCCGAGCGGGGAGCTACAATGAGCAGTTCTTC. This codes for CASSRAGSYNEQFF.

The chain uses TRBV7-6 and TRBJ2-3, with 8 positions matching TRBD2. After removal of 4 bases from V and 5 bases from J, the junction contained 14 bases not matched to a gene. This CDR3 spans 17 amino acids. Germline V gives CDR1 SGHVS, CDR2 FNYEAQ. As DNA, the CDR3 is TGTGCCAGCAGCTCCCCCGGACTAGCCGGAGTGGGAGATACGCAGTATTTT. This codes for CASSSPGLAGVGDTQYF.

A few counts support this clone. This rearrangement joins TRBV11-2 to TRBJ2-5; D uncertain. Trimming cost V 8 bases and J 2 bases, with 12 bases left between them. The CDR3 is made up of 13 amino acids. The germline V gene encodes CDR1 SGHAT and CDR2 FQNNGV. The CDR3 nucleotides are TGTGCCAGCCATAGGTACAGACAAGAGACCCAGTACTTC. This translates into CASHRYRQETQYF.

CDR3 bases: TGTGCCTGGAGTGGGGCGCCGATCTCTGGGGCCAACGTCCTGACTTTC. Translating gives CAWSGAPISGANVLTF. V gene TRBV30 combines with J gene TRBJ2-6; D ambiguous. Trimming removed 1 base at V and 0 bases at J, with 10 bases between. The CDR3 sequence is 16 residues long. Germline V lookup: CDR1 GTSNPN, CDR2 SVGIG (reference sequence).

This clone was counted once. CDR3 loop: CAEGARDTEAFF. In DNA, the CDR3 is TGTGCCGAAGGGGCCAGGGACACTGAAGCTTTCTTT. The chain combines TRBV6-5 with TRBJ1-1, with D perhaps TRBD1 (5 bases). V lost 11 bases, J lost 3 bases, and 13 bases lay in between. The V gene's germline CDR1 is MNHEY and CDR2 SVGAGI. The CDR3 loop spans 12 amino acids.

The rearrangement uses TRBV2 and TRBJ1-2, with D tentatively TRBD1 (5 bases). The CDR3 extends over 15 amino acids. Germline lookup yields CDR1 SNHLY and CDR2 FYNNEI. With 6 bases removed from V and 1 base from J, the gap between germline ends came to 15 bases. This CDR3 reads CASRGDHGGNYGYTF. The CDR3, as DNA: TGTGCCAGCAGAGGCGACCACGGGGGTAACTATGGCTACACCTTC. Full variable domain (missing parts from reference TRBV2 and TRBJ1-2): EPEVTQTPSHQVTQMGQEVILRCVPISNHLYFYWYRQILGQKVEFLVSFYNNEISEKSEIFDDQFSVERPDGSNFTLKIRSTKLEDSAMYFCASRGDHGGNYGYTFGSGTRLTVV.

The chain employs TRBV10-3 and TRBJ2-1, with D possibly matching TRBD2 (5 bases). Germline-derived CDR1 and CDR2 are ENHRY and SYGVKD. The CDR3 runs to 13 residues. V was cut by 0 bases and J by 15 bases, with 15 bases left in between. The CDR3 DNA follows: TGTGCCATCAGTGAGTCTTCACGGGAAAGCCCGTTCTTC. Protein sequence: CAISESSRESPFF.

J is TRBJ2-1 and V is TRBV7-2; D ambiguous. The V and J ends lost 5 bases and 2 bases respectively, with 16 bases between them. Germline assignment: CDR1 SGHTA and CDR2 FQGNSA. The CDR3 runs to 16 residues. The CDR3 DNA follows: TGTGCCAGCAGCCCCGGTGGCAGAACTACCTACAATGAGCAGTTCTTC. Amino acid sequence: CASSPGGRTTYNEQFF.

The V call is TRBV27, the J call TRBJ1-1; 9 bases fit TRBD1. V shed 5 bases and J 4 bases; nucleotides not matched to a gene: 8. Per germline, CDR1 MNHEY and CDR2 SMNVEV (reference sequence). This CDR3 has 15 residues. In DNA, the CDR3 is TGTGCCAGCAGTAGAACAGGGGGCTGGGGCACTGAAGCTTTCTTT. Protein: CASSRTGGWGTEAFF.

The rearrangement uses TRBV30 and TRBJ2-1, with 12 positions matching TRBD2. With V trimmed by 4 bases and J by 6 bases, 4 bases remained unmatched. There are 14 residues in the CDR3. Germline CDR1 reads GTSNPN; CDR2 reads SVGIG (reference sequence). The CDR3, as DNA: TGTGCCTGGACCGGGACTAGCGGGCGCAATGAGCAGTTCTTC. It is translated as CAWTGTSGRNEQFF.

The chain has TRBV29-1 and TRBJ1-1, with no clear D. The germline gives CDR1 SQVTM, CDR2 ANQGSEA. The V end was cut by 6 bases, the J end by 4 bases, with 15 bases between. This CDR3 has 13 residues. CDR3 nucleotides: TGCAGCGTCGCGGAGGGTTGGGGCACTGAAGCTTTCTTT. It is translated as CSVAEGWGTEAFF.

V and J are TRBV5-6 and TRBJ2-1; D is possibly TRBD1 (6 bases). The CDR3 extends over 12 amino acids. V was pared by 2 bases and J by 10 bases, with 10 bases between. The germline CDR1 and CDR2 sequences are SGHDT and YYEEEE. The CDR3 reads CASSFAGVEQFF. DNA for the CDR3: TGTGCCAGCAGCTTCGCAGGGGTGGAGCAGTTCTTC.

A few counts support this clone. The chain carries TRBV5-1 and TRBJ2-5; 11 bases are a match to TRBD2. Per the germline V gene, CDR1 is SGHRS and CDR2 is YFSETQ. The J segment lost 4 bases and the V segment lost 4 bases, leaving 12 bases of the junction unmatched. CDR3 length equals 17 residues. CDR3 amino acids: CASSPGIRLAGGETQYF. CDR3 coding DNA: TGCGCCAGCAGCCCCGGGATTCGGCTAGCGGGAGGAGAGACCCAGTACTTC.

The rearrangement uses TRBV2 and TRBJ1-3; 7 nucleotides match TRBD1. The CDR3 is 14 amino acids. V lost 5 bases to trimming and J lost 2 bases; unmatched junction nucleotides: 3. Germline V gene data show CDR1 as SNHLY and CDR2 as FYNNEI. CDR3 sequence reads: CASSRQGTGNTIYF. The CDR3 DNA reads as TGTGCCAGCAGTCGACAGGGAACTGGAAACACCATATATTTT.

The chain combines TRBV29-1 with TRBJ2-7; 8 bases are a match to TRBD2. Germline V lookup: CDR1 SQVTM, CDR2 ANQGSEA. V lost 5 bases and J lost 3; bases outside the gene matches: 18. The length of the CDR3 is 17 residues. CDR3 region: CSVRLSSGFLSDYEQYF. The CDR3 DNA is TGCAGCGTTCGATTGTCTAGCGGGTTCTTGTCGGACTACGAGCAGTACTTC.

J is TRBJ2-7 and V is TRBV28, with D maybe TRBD1 (5 bases). Germline CDR1 MDHEN, CDR2 SYDVKM. V shed 6 bases and J shed 3 bases, with 9 bases lying between them. This CDR3 has 12 amino acids. The CDR3 protein is CASRKQGYEQYF. In DNA form, the CDR3 reads TGTGCCAGCAGGAAGCAGGGCTACGAGCAGTACTTC. Full variable domain (rest looked up from reference TRBV28 and TRBJ2-7): DVKVTQSSRYLVKRTGEKVFLECVQDMDHENMFWYRQDPGLGLRLIYFSYDVKMKEKGDIPEGYSVSREKKERFSLILESASTNQTSMYLCASRKQGYEQYFGPGTRLTVT.

The count of this clone is one. This chain connects TRBV15 to TRBJ2-7; weak D call: TRBD2 (6 bases). Trimming pared 0 bases from V and 0 bases from J, leaving 21 bases between. CDR1 LNHNV and CDR2 YYDKDF come from the germline V gene (reference sequence). The length of the CDR3 is 19 residues. CDR3: CATSRDRDFPAVHSYEQYF. In DNA form, the CDR3 reads TGTGCCACCAGCAGAGATCGGGACTTCCCAGCCGTACACTCCTACGAGCAGTACTTC.